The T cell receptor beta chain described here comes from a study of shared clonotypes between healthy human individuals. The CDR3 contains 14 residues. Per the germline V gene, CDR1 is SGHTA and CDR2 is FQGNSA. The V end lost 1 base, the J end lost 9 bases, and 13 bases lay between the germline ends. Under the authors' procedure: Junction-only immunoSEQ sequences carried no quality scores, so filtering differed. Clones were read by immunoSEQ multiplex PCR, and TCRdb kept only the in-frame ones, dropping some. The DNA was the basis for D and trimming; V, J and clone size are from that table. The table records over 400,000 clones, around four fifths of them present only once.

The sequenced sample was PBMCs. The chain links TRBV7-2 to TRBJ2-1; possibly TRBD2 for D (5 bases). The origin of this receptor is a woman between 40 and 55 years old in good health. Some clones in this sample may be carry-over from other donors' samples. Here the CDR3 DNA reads TGTGCCAGCAGCTTAGACCCAACTAGAGGTGAGCAGTTCTTC. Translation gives CASSLDPTRGEQFF. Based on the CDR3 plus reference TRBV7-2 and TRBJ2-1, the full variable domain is GAGVSQSPSNKVTEKGKDVELRCDPISGHTALYWYRQSLGQGLEFLIYFQGNSAPDKSGLPSDRFSAERTGGSVSTLTIQRTQQEDSAVYLCASSLDPTRGEQFFGPGTRLTVL.